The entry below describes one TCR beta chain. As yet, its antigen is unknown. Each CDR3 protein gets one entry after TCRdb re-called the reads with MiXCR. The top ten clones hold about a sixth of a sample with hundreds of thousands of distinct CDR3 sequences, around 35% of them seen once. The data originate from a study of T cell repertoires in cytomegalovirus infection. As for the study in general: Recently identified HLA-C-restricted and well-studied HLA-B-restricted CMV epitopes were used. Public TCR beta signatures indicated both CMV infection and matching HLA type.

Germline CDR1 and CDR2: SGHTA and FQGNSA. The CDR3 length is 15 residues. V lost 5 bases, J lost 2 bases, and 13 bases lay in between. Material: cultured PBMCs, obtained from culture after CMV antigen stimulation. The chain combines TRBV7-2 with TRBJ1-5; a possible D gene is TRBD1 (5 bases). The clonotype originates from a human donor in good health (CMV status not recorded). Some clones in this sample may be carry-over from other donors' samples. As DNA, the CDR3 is TGTGCCAGCAGCCCCCAGGGTTCGGGCAATCAGCCCCAGCATTTT. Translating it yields CASSPQGSGNQPQHF.